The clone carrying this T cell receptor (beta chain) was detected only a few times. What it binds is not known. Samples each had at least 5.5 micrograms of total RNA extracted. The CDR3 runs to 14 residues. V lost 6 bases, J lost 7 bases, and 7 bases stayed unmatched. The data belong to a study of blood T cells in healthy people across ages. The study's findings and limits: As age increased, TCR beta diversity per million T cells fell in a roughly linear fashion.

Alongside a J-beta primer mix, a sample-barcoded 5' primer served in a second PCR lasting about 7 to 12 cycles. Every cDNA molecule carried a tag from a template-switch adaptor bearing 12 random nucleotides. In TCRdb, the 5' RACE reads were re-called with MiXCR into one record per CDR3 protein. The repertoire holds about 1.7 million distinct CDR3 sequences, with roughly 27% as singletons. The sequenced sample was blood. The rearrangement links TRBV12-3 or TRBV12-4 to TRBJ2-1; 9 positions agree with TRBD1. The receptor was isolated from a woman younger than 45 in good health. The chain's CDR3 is CASSTGTGSNEQFF. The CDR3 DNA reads TGTGCCAGCAGCACCGGGACAGGGAGTAATGAGCAGTTCTTC.